The TCR beta chain described here comes from a study of sequential checkpoint blockade in melanoma. The treatment here: randomized to nivolumab then ipilimumab (arm A) or the reverse (arm B). None of the patients previously received DNA-damaging chemotherapy. Sorted cells were live CD3+CD8+, lacking CD19 and CD56, from PBMCs. The V gene's germline CDR1 is LNHDA and CDR2 SQIVND (reference sequence). The CDR3 totals 12 residues. V lost 3 bases and J lost 5; bases outside the gene matches: 1. This clone occurred a few times. The repertoire was sequenced with immunoSEQ multiplex PCR; TCRdb's copy has only in-frame clones and lacks some. The sample consists of fewer than 15,000 clones, about three quarters of them appearing once.

This clonotype was sampled from a human donor with melanoma. The J gene is TRBJ2-7, the V gene TRBV19; TRBD2 matches 7 bases. The sequencing used CD8+ T cells sorted from blood (inferred from file names), collected from a patient given nivolumab and ipilimumab in sequence. Here the CDR3 reads CASSMGGDEQYF. CDR3 coding DNA: TGTGCCAGTAGTATGGGGGGGGACGAGCAGTACTTC.